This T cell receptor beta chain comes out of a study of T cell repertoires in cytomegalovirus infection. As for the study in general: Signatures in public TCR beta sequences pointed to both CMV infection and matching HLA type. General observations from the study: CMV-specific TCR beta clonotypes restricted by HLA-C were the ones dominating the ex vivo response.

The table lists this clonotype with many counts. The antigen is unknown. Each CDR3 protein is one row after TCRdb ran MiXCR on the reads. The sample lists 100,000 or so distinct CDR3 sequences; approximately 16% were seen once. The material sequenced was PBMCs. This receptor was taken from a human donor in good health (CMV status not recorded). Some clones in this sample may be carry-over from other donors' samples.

CDR3 loop: CATREQGATGELFF. Here the CDR3 DNA reads TGTGCCACGAGGGAACAGGGGGCCACCGGGGAGCTGTTTTTT. This rearrangement joins TRBV10-3 to TRBJ2-2; 9 bases agree with TRBD1. This CDR3 has 14 amino acids. V shed 10 bases and J 4 bases; nucleotides not matched to a gene: 7. Germline V gives CDR1 ENHRY, CDR2 SYGVKD.